The 18 T cell receptor beta chains below all came from one sample that was sequenced in a study of T cells expressing NK-cell markers. Reprocessing the 5' RACE reads, TCRdb reports a single entry for every CDR3 protein and omits DNA. The sample includes some 600,000 distinct CDR3 sequences. The material sequenced was blood T cells: a sorted CD56 or NKG2C T cell subset, CD4+ or CD8+ T cells, or bulk PBMC T cells (not recorded which). The receptor set was obtained from a young man in good health.

The chain uses TRBV5-5 and TRBJ2-1; TCRdb reports TRBD1, a call that lacks DNA to check it against. This CDR3 is built from 12 residues. CDR1 SGHKS and CDR2 YYEKEE come from the germline V gene (reference sequence). The CDR3 sequence: CASSVGTGEQFF.

CDR3 in amino acids: CSASRDRDREQYF. The V gene is TRBV20-1, the J gene TRBJ2-7; checking the TCRdb D call of TRBD1 is not possible without DNA. Germline CDR1 is DFQATT and CDR2 is SNEGSKA (reference sequence). CDR3 length: 13 residues.

The CDR3 loop reads CSADVIGRSNTGELFF. The chain is built from TRBV20-1 and TRBJ2-2; TCRdb reports TRBD1, a call that lacks DNA to check it against. Germline V gives CDR1 DFQATT, CDR2 SNEGSKA (reference sequence). The CDR3 contains 16 residues.

This chain links TRBV7-3 with TRBJ2-3; the TRBD2 assignment by TCRdb is unverifiable without DNA. CDR1 SGHTA and CDR2 FQGTGA come from the germline V gene. The CDR3 covers 14 residues. The CDR3 region is CASSSLGPADTQYF.

V and J are TRBV10-3 and TRBJ2-7; TCRdb picks TRBD2, but there is no DNA to check that call. This CDR3 is built from 15 residues. In germline, CDR1 is ENHRY, CDR2 SYGVKD. The chain's CDR3 is CAISERRESTREQYF.

V is TRBV3-1 and J is TRBJ1-1; no DNA is available, so the TRBD1 call from TCRdb remains unchecked. The CDR3 totals 12 residues. Germline CDR1 reads LGHDT; CDR2 reads YNNKEL (reference sequence). The CDR3: CASRVTGTEAFF.

V is TRBV28 and J is TRBJ2-3; TCRdb designates TRBD1, a call that cannot be tested without DNA. The germline V gene has CDR1 MDHEN and CDR2 SYDVKM. The CDR3 length is 15 residues. The CDR3 is CASNPRPGYTDTQYF.

V is TRBV7-6 and J is TRBJ2-3. CDR3 length: 15 amino acids. CDR1 and CDR2 from the germline V gene are SGHVS and FNYEAQ. Here the CDR3 reads CASSLGSAVADTQYF.

The chain joins TRBV12-3 or TRBV12-4 to TRBJ2-7; as DNA is missing, the TRBD1 call by TCRdb cannot be tested. The CDR3 consists of 16 residues. CDR3: CASSTQDRWGSYEQYF.

This chain links TRBV13 with TRBJ2-3; TCRdb selects TRBD1, and the lack of DNA leaves this call unchecked. Germline-derived CDR1 and CDR2 are PRHDT and FYEKMQ (reference sequence). The CDR3 consists of 15 residues. CDR3 in amino acids: CASGMGATLTDTQYF.

V is TRBV29-1 and J is TRBJ2-3; TCRdb names TRBD1, which stays unverified in the absence of DNA. CDR1 is SQVTM and CDR2 is ANQGSEA in the germline V gene. The CDR3 spans 13 residues. The CDR3 spells CSVPGQADTPQYF.

The CDR3 is CASSRLILAGVSGANVLTF. The chain employs TRBV6-4 and TRBJ2-6; lacking DNA, the TRBD2 call made by TCRdb goes unchecked. This CDR3 is built from 19 residues. Germline lookup yields CDR1 MRHNA and CDR2 SNTAGT.

The rearrangement joins TRBV5-1 to TRBJ1-4. The CDR3 consists of 14 residues. Germline V gene data show CDR1 as SGHRS and CDR2 as YFSETQ. This chain's CDR3 is CASSGGGLDEKLFF.

The chain couples TRBV20-1 to TRBJ2-3; the TCRdb call, TRBD2, lacks DNA for checking. Per the germline V gene, CDR1 is DFQATT and CDR2 is SNEGSKA (reference sequence). CDR3 size: 16 residues. The CDR3: CSAREGGAGGLDTQYF.

The J gene is TRBJ2-5, the V gene TRBV7-6; the D gene TCRdb calls, TRBD1, cannot be checked with no DNA. The CDR3 has 15 residues. Germline CDR1 and CDR2: SGHVS and FNYEAQ. The CDR3 protein is CASSLTGVGWETQYF.

This sequence joins TRBV29-1 and TRBJ2-3; TCRdb names TRBD1, which stays unverified in the absence of DNA. The CDR3 sequence is 13 residues long. Germline lookup yields CDR1 SQVTM and CDR2 ANQGSEA. The CDR3 reads CSVGQGSADTQYF.

The J gene is TRBJ1-2, the V gene TRBV20-1. CDR3 length equals 13 residues. Germline CDR1 reads DFQATT; CDR2 reads SNEGSKA (reference sequence). CDR3 in amino acids: CSARHGPNYGYTF.

The genes are TRBV7-9 and TRBJ2-3; TCRdb names TRBD1, which stays unverified in the absence of DNA. The CDR3 consists of 12 residues. CDR1 is SEHNR, CDR2 FQNEAQ, per germline (reference sequence). CDR3 region: CASSRPSDTQYF.